The T cell receptor (beta chain) described here comes from a study of blood T cells in healthy people across ages. Study information: The capture of about one barcoded beta molecule per two T cells was achieved by template switching.

This clonotype came up a few times. Its antigen is not known. Together with a sample-barcoded 5' primer, a J-beta primer mix was included in a second PCR lasting about 7 to 12 cycles. TCRdb re-derived calls from the 5' RACE reads in MiXCR, one entry per CDR3 protein. The data hold around 750,000 distinct CDR3 sequences, with about 48% observed a single time. Study conclusions and caveats: The diversity estimates, figures obtained from one million T cells, were considered underestimates.

The TCR originated in a man at least 80 years old in good health. Specimen: blood.

This CDR3 is CASSLNWHGDEQYF. The CDR3 bases are TGTGCCAGCAGCTTAAACTGGCACGGAGACGAGCAGTACTTC. The rearrangement uses TRBV7-2 and TRBJ2-7; no firm D call. The CDR3 has 14 residues. Trimming removed 2 bases at V and 5 bases at J, with 13 bases between. Germline assignment: CDR1 SGHTA and CDR2 FQGNSA. The full variable domain, in which reference TRBV7-2 and TRBJ2-7 provide the parts outside the CDR3, is GAGVSQSPSNKVTEKGKDVELRCDPISGHTALYWYRQSLGQGLEFLIYFQGNSAPDKSGLPSDRFSAERTGGSVSTLTIQRTQQEDSAVYLCASSLNWHGDEQYFGPGTRLTVT.